These T cell receptor beta chains were read from a single sample in a study of T cell responses to AZD1222 COVID-19 vaccine. The table came from immunoSEQ multiplex PCR; TCRdb's copy has only in-frame clones and leaves some out. The table records approximately 130,000 clones, 85% to 90% of them present only once. Specimen: peripheral blood, collected on day 0 of MenACWY control vaccination. Receptors originate from an adult in good health. Each CDR3 is given with its conserved first and last residue. The D gene is left open where the match is weak. Where a row states a size, it is once, few, many or the class of an expanded clone; other rows omit it.

v_call,clone_size,j_call,d_call,cdr3_nt,cdr3_aa
TRBV19,many,TRBJ1-2,TRBD1,TGTGCCAGTAGTAAACAGGGGGATGGCTACACCTTC,CASSKQGDGYTF
TRBV18,NA,TRBJ2-3,TRBD2,TGTGCCAGCTCTCCTCAGCGGGAGAGTTACGGTACGCAGTATTTT,CASSPQRESYGTQYF
TRBV2,NA,TRBJ2-2,NA,TGTGCCAGCACCAGATCGTCGTGGGTGACCGGGGAGCTGTTTTTT,CASTRSSWVTGELFF
TRBV6-5,NA,TRBJ1-1,NA,TGTGCCAGCAGTTGGCCAGGGAACACTGAAGCTTTCTTT,CASSWPGNTEAFF
TRBV18,once,TRBJ1-2,TRBD1,TGTGCCAGCTCACCGGGAACAGGGGGGCCCTCTGCTAACTATGGCTACACCTTC,CASSPGTGGPSANYGYTF
TRBV20-1,NA,TRBJ1-2,NA,TGCAGTCCAAGGGGCGGCTACACCTTC,CSPRGGYTF
TRBV12-3/TRBV12-4,NA,TRBJ2-7,TRBD1,TGTGCCAGCAGTATGGACAGGGGGCACGAGCAGTACTTC,CASSMDRGHEQYF
TRBV28,NA,TRBJ1-2,NA,TGTGCCAGCAGTTTAACACAGGGTAGCGGCTACACCTTC,CASSLTQGSGYTF
TRBV30,NA,TRBJ1-5,NA,TGTGCCTGGAGTGAGGGAGGGGGTTCGCAGCCCCAGCATTTT,CAWSEGGGSQPQHF
TRBV6-5,NA,TRBJ2-1,NA,TGTGCCAGCACGCGGGGGCGCAGCTCCTACAATGAGCAGTTCTTC,CASTRGRSSYNEQFF
TRBV5-4,NA,TRBJ2-7,NA,TGTGCCAGCAGCTTGGGGGGCGGAGAGGCCTACGAGCAGTACTTC,CASSLGGGEAYEQYF
TRBV6-5,NA,TRBJ1-1,NA,TGTGCCAGCTTTGGGGGCCAACCCCCCAATGAAGCTTTCTTT,CASFGGQPPNEAFF
TRBV11-3,NA,TRBJ2-3,TRBD1,TGTGCCAGCAGCCCTCCGGGACAGGGGATTTGGGATACGCAGTATTTT,CASSPPGQGIWDTQYF
TRBV30,NA,TRBJ2-1,NA,TGTGCCTGGAGGCACACAACCAATGAGCAGTTCTTC,CAWRHTTNEQFF
TRBV10-2,NA,TRBJ1-5,TRBD1,TGCGCCAGCAGCGAAACAGGGGGTGGCAATCAGCCCCAGCATTTT,CASSETGGGNQPQHF
TRBV19,few,TRBJ2-1,NA,TGTGCCAGTGCCCAGAACGATGGCGATGAGCAGTTCTTC,CASAQNDGDEQFF